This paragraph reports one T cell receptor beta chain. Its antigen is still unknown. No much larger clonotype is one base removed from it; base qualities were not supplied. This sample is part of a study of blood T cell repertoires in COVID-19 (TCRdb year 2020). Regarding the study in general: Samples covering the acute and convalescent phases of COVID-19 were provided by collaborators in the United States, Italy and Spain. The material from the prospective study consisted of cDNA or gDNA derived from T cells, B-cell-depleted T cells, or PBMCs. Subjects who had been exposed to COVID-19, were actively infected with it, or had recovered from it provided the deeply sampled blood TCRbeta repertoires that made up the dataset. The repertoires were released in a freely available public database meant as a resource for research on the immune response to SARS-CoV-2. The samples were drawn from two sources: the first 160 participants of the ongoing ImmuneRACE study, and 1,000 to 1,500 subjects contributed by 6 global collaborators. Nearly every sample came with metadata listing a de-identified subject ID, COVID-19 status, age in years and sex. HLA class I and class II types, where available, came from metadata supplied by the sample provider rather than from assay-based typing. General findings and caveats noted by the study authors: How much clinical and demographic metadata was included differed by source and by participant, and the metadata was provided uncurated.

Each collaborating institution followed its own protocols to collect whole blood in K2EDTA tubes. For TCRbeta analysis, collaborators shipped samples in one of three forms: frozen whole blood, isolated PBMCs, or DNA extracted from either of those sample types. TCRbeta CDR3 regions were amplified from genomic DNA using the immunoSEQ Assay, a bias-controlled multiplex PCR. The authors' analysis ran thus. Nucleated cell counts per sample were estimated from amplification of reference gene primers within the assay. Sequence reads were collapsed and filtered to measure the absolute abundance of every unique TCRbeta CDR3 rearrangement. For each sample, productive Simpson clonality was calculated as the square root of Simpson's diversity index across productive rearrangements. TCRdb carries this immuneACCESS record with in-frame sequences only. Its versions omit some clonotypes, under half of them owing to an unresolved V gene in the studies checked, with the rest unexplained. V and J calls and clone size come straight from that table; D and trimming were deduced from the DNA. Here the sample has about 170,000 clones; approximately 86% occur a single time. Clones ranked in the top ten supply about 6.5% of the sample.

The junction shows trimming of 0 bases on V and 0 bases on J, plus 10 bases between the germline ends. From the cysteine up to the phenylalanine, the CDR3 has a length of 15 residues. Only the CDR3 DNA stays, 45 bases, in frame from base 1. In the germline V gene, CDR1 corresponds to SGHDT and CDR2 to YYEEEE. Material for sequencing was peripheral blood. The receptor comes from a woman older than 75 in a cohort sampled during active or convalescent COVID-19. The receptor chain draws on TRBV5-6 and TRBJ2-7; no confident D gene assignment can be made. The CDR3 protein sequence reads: CASSLGLSSSYEQYF. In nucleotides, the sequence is TGTGCCAGCAGCTTGGGGCTGTCAAGCTCCTACGAGCAGTACTTC. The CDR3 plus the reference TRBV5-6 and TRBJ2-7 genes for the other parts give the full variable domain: DAGVTQSPTHLIKTRGQQVTLRCSPKSGHDTVSWYQQALGQGPQFIFQYYEEEERQRGNFPDRFSGHQFPNYSSELNVNALLLGDSALYLCASSLGLSSSYEQYFGPGTRLTVT.